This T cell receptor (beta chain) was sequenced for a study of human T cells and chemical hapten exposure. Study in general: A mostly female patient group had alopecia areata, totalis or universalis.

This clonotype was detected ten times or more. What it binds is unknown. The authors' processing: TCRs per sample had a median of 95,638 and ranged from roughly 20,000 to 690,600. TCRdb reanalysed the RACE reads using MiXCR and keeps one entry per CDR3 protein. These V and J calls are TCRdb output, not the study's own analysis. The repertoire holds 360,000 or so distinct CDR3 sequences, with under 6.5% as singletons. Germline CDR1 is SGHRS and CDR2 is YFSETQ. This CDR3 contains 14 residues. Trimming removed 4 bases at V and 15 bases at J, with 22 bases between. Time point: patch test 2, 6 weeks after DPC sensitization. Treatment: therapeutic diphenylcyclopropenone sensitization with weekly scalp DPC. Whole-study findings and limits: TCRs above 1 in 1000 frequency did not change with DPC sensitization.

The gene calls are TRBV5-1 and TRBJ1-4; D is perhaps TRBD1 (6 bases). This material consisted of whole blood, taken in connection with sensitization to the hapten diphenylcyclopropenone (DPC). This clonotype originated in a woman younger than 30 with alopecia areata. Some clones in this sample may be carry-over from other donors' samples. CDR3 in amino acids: CASSQGHPPREMFF. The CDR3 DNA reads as TGCGCCAGCAGCCAGGGACACCCTCCGCGGGAGATGTTTTTT. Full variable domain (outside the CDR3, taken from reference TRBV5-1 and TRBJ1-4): KAGVTQTPRYLIKTRGQQVTLSCSPISGHRSVSWYQQTPGQGLQFLFEYFSETQRNKGNFPGRFSGRQFSNSRSEMNVSTLELGDSALYLCASSQGHPPREMFFGSGTQLSVL.